Listed below are T cell receptor beta chains from one sample, sequenced in a study of tumor-infiltrating lymphocytes in primary liver carcinoma. Via MiXCR, TCRdb re-called the multiplex PCR reads, giving one row per CDR3 protein. The table includes 180,000 or so distinct CDR3 sequences, 50% to 75% detected once. Sequenced material: peripheral blood. The receptors here all came from a man aged 40-49 years with primary liver carcinoma and hepatitis B virus infection. CDR3s include the opening cysteine and the closing phenylalanine or tryptophan. The D gene is left open where the match is weak. Part of the rows lack a size; the others show once, few, many or a class for expanded clones.

v_gene: TRBV6-1; j_gene: TRBJ1-2; abundance: many; d_gene: TRBD1; CDR3nt: TGTGCCAGCAGTGTCAAGACAGGGGACTATGGCTACACCTTC; CDR3aa: CASSVKTGDYGYTF
v_gene: TRBV7-9; j_gene: TRBJ2-1; abundance: NA; d_gene: NA; CDR3nt: TGTGCCAGCAGCTTAGACCCGAGCTACAATGAGCAGTTCTTC; CDR3aa: CASSLDPSYNEQFF
v_gene: TRBV11-2; j_gene: TRBJ2-1; abundance: NA; d_gene: NA; CDR3nt: TGTGCCAACAGCTTACGTCGACTCAGTGAGCAGTTCTTC; CDR3aa: CANSLRRLSEQFF
v_gene: TRBV5-6; j_gene: TRBJ2-2; abundance: NA; d_gene: NA; CDR3nt: TGTGCCAGCAGCTCCGTAGCGGAACCGAACACCGGGGAGCTGTTTTTT; CDR3aa: CASSSVAEPNTGELFF
v_gene: TRBV5-6; j_gene: TRBJ2-7; abundance: NA; d_gene: NA; CDR3nt: TGTGCCAGCAGCTTGGAGGGGATCTCCTACGGGCAGTACTTC; CDR3aa: CASSLEGISYGQYF
v_gene: TRBV6-1; j_gene: TRBJ2-1; abundance: NA; d_gene: NA; CDR3nt: TGTGCCAGCAGTGAAGCGCACGGATCGCAGTTCTTC; CDR3aa: CASSEAHGSQFF
v_gene: TRBV29-1; j_gene: TRBJ2-1; abundance: NA; d_gene: TRBD2; CDR3nt: TGCAGCGTTGAATTGCTGGGCCAGGGACTAATCAGAAATGAGCAGTTCTTC; CDR3aa: CSVELLGQGLIRNEQFF
v_gene: TRBV6-4; j_gene: TRBJ2-2; abundance: NA; d_gene: NA; CDR3nt: TGTGCCAGCACCCTGAACCTTAGCAGCGAGAACACCGGGGAGCTGTTTTTT; CDR3aa: CASTLNLSSENTGELFF
v_gene: TRBV6-2/TRBV6-3; j_gene: TRBJ2-4; abundance: NA; d_gene: NA; CDR3nt: TGTGCCAGCGGGGCCGGGCTAGCCAAAAACATTCAGTACTTC; CDR3aa: CASGAGLAKNIQYF
v_gene: TRBV4-1; j_gene: TRBJ1-2; abundance: few; d_gene: NA; CDR3nt: TGCGCCAGCAGCCCGGGACTCCAGGGACCGAACTATGGCTACACCTTC; CDR3aa: CASSPGLQGPNYGYTF
v_gene: TRBV11-2; j_gene: TRBJ2-1; abundance: NA; d_gene: NA; CDR3nt: TGTGCCAGCAGCTTAGGGCAAGGGCCCGACAATAAGCAGTTCTTC; CDR3aa: CASSLGQGPDNKQFF
v_gene: TRBV6-1; j_gene: TRBJ2-2; abundance: NA; d_gene: TRBD2; CDR3nt: TGTGCCATCAGTGAAGCGGGACGGGGTTTGGGGGAGCTGTTTTTT; CDR3aa: CAISEAGRGLGELFF
v_gene: TRBV5-4; j_gene: TRBJ1-4; abundance: NA; d_gene: NA; CDR3nt: TGTGCCAGCAGCTTTCAGGACGGTGGAAAACTGTTTTTT; CDR3aa: CASSFQDGGKLFF
v_gene: TRBV5-4; j_gene: TRBJ1-1; abundance: NA; d_gene: NA; CDR3nt: TGTGCCAGCATCTTGGACTATAACACTGAAGCTTTCTTT; CDR3aa: CASILDYNTEAFF
v_gene: TRBV28; j_gene: TRBJ1-4; abundance: NA; d_gene: NA; CDR3nt: TGTGCCAGCAGTTCGCCAGCAACAGGGGAAAAACTGTTTTTT; CDR3aa: CASSSPATGEKLFF
v_gene: TRBV13; j_gene: TRBJ2-7; abundance: once; d_gene: NA; CDR3nt: TGTGCCAGCAGCTTAGAACAGGGCCTCTACGAGCAGTACTTC; CDR3aa: CASSLEQGLYEQYF
v_gene: TRBV12-3/TRBV12-4; j_gene: TRBJ1-4; abundance: NA; d_gene: TRBD1; CDR3nt: TGTGCCAGCAGCAACTCCGGGACAGACAATGAAAAACTGTTTTTT; CDR3aa: CASSNSGTDNEKLFF
v_gene: TRBV4-1; j_gene: TRBJ2-2; abundance: NA; d_gene: NA; CDR3nt: TGCGCCAGCAACCAGGGACAGAACACCGGGGAGCTGTTTTTT; CDR3aa: CASNQGQNTGELFF
v_gene: TRBV5-6; j_gene: TRBJ1-1; abundance: few; d_gene: TRBD1; CDR3nt: TGTGCCAGCAGCCCCGAGACAGGGTCGAACACTGAAGCTTTCTTT; CDR3aa: CASSPETGSNTEAFF
v_gene: TRBV12-3/TRBV12-4; j_gene: TRBJ2-5; abundance: many; d_gene: TRBD1; CDR3nt: TGTGCCAGCAGTTCGGGACAGATCTTCCAAGAGACCCAGTACTTC; CDR3aa: CASSSGQIFQETQYF
v_gene: TRBV12-3/TRBV12-4; j_gene: TRBJ2-5; abundance: NA; d_gene: TRBD2; CDR3nt: TGTGCCAGCAGCCCGACTAGCGGGATAGGGGGGGAGACCCAGTACTTC; CDR3aa: CASSPTSGIGGETQYF
v_gene: TRBV12-3/TRBV12-4; j_gene: TRBJ2-5; abundance: NA; d_gene: NA; CDR3nt: TGTGCCAGCATGGGGGTGCCTGGCGGGATCCTCAATCAAGAGACCCAGTACTTC; CDR3aa: CASMGVPGGILNQETQYF